This is a list of T cell receptor beta chains from one sample in a study of shared clonotypes between healthy human individuals. This table comes from immunoSEQ multiplex PCR, and its TCRdb copy is limited to in-frame clones, with some not included. Found here are 450,000 to 500,000 clones, over 65% of them singletons; the top ten hold 13%. The sample comprised PBMCs. The origin of the receptors is a woman aged 40 to 55 in good health. Some clones in this sample may be carry-over from other donors' samples. The CDR3 runs from the conserved cysteine through the conserved F or W. A D gene is named only where the DNA matches it firmly. The size entry is marked missing in some rows and otherwise reads once, few, many or a size class.

TRBJ1-3 | NA | TRBV10-3 | few | 16 | TGTGCCATCAGTGATTGGGGGGACGGCTCTGGAAACACCATATATTTT | CAISDWGDGSGNTIYF
TRBJ2-7 | TRBD2 | TRBV27 | many | 16 | TGTGCCAGCAGTTTATTAGAAAGCGGGAGCTCCTACGAGCAGTACTTC | CASSLLESGSSYEQYF
TRBJ2-1 | NA | TRBV5-4 | few | 12 | TGTGCCAGCAGCTTGTCTGTGAATGAGCAGTTCTTC | CASSLSVNEQFF
TRBJ1-2 | TRBD1 | TRBV10-3 | NA | 14 | TGTGCCATCAGCGGGACAGGGGGTCTTCATGGCTACACCTTC | CAISGTGGLHGYTF
TRBJ2-7 | NA | TRBV2 | NA | 12 | TGTGCCAGCAGTGCGGGAACCTACGAGCAGTACTTC | CASSAGTYEQYF
TRBJ2-7 | NA | TRBV4-3 | many | 15 | TGCGCCAGCACCCCGAGCTTGGGCAGGATCTACGAGCAGTACTTC | CASTPSLGRIYEQYF
TRBJ1-1 | TRBD1 | TRBV7-9 | NA | 13 | TGTGCCAGCAGCGGACAGGAGGACACTGAAGCTTTCTTT | CASSGQEDTEAFF
TRBJ1-2 | TRBD1 | TRBV18 | few | 16 | TGTGCCAGCTCTACAGCCGGGACAGGGGGCTGGTATGGCTACACCTTC | CASSTAGTGGWYGYTF
TRBJ1-1 | NA | TRBV6-5 | NA | 12 | TGTGCCAGCAGTTACGGGCACACTGAAGCTTTCTTT | CASSYGHTEAFF
TRBJ2-2 | TRBD2 | TRBV11-2 | NA | 16 | TGTGCCAGCAGCTTGGGGCTAGCGGGTTACACCGGGGAGCTGTTTTTT | CASSLGLAGYTGELFF
TRBJ2-1 | NA | TRBV4-1 | NA | 21 | TGCGCCAGCAGCCAAGACCCCCTAGGTTGGCCAAGGGAGGTCGGGAGCGGTGAGCAGTTCTTC | CASSQDPLGWPREVGSGEQFF
TRBJ2-2 | NA | TRBV18 | NA | 16 | TGTGCCAGCTCACCCTCCGGACCCCTAATAGCCGGGGAGCTGTTTTTT | CASSPSGPLIAGELFF
TRBJ1-1 | TRBD1 | TRBV6-1 | NA | 14 | TGTGCCAGCAGTGAAATCGCCGGGACAGGTTTGGCTTTCTTT | CASSEIAGTGLAFF
TRBJ2-7 | TRBD1 | TRBV7-3 | once | 13 | TGTGCCAGCAGCTCCGGGACAGGGGGCGAGCAGTACTTC | CASSSGTGGEQYF
TRBJ1-2 | TRBD1 | TRBV7-8 | few | 16 | TGTGCCAGCCGCCCCCAGGGGGGGAATAATAACTATGGCTACACCTTC | CASRPQGGNNNYGYTF
TRBJ2-7 | NA | TRBV27 | once | 13 | TGTGCCAGCAGTTCCGGTAGCTCCTACGAGCAGTACTTC | CASSSGSSYEQYF
TRBJ1-5 | NA | TRBV6-6 | NA | 13 | TGTGCCAGCAGTCCCCCAAGCAATCAGCCCCAGCATTTT | CASSPPSNQPQHF
TRBJ2-3 | TRBD1 | TRBV5-5 | NA | 13 | TGTGCCAGCAGCTTAAACAGGGGTGATACGCAGTATTTT | CASSLNRGDTQYF
TRBJ1-3 | NA | TRBV27 | NA | 15 | TGTGCCAGCAGTTTATTGGGGAACTCTGGAAACACCATATATTTT | CASSLLGNSGNTIYF
TRBJ1-1 | NA | TRBV19 | NA | 16 | TGTGCCAGTAGAAAACATCATGACTCGGGGAACACTGAAGCTTTCTTT | CASRKHHDSGNTEAFF
TRBJ2-2 | NA | TRBV7-3 | NA | 16 | TGTGCCAGCAGCTTAATGGCCAGCGTGAACACCGGGGAGCTGTTTTTT | CASSLMASVNTGELFF
TRBJ1-2 | NA | TRBV7-9 | NA | 14 | TGTGCCAGCAGCTCCAGCTCAAACAGGGACGGCTACACCTTC | CASSSSSNRDGYTF
TRBJ2-6 | TRBD1 | TRBV27 | NA | 17 | TGTGCCAGCAGTGCTTGGGGACAGAACTCTGGGGCCAACGTCCTGACTTTC | CASSAWGQNSGANVLTF
TRBJ1-2 | NA | TRBV6-5 | few | 14 | TGTGCCAGCAGTTACTCCCAGTTGAACTATGGCTACACCTTC | CASSYSQLNYGYTF
TRBJ2-1 | NA | TRBV9 | NA | 13 | TGTGCCAGCAGCGAGGCCCATTGGGAGGAGCAGTTCTTC | CASSEAHWEEQFF
TRBJ1-1 | NA | TRBV11-2 | few | 15 | TGTGCCAGCAGCACCTTGCAAGGAGCTTACACTGAAGCTTTCTTT | CASSTLQGAYTEAFF
TRBJ1-5 | NA | TRBV7-3 | NA | 14 | TGTGCCAGCAGCTTAACAGGGGGAGGTGGGCCCCAGCATTTT | CASSLTGGGGPQHF
TRBJ1-4 | TRBD1 | TRBV7-6 | NA | 15 | TGTGCCAGCAGCCTACGACAGGGAACTAATGAAAAACTGTTTTTT | CASSLRQGTNEKLFF
TRBJ2-7 | NA | TRBV6-5 | NA | 15 | TGTGCCAGCAGTACTACCAGCGTGTCAACCTACGAGCAGTACTTC | CASSTTSVSTYEQYF
TRBJ1-2 | TRBD1 | TRBV28 | NA | 16 | TGTGCCAGCAGTTTTTCCTCGGAGGGGGCTGCGAGGGGCTACACCTTC | CASSFSSEGAARGYTF
TRBJ2-2 | NA | TRBV28 | NA | 13 | TGTGCCAGCAGTTTCGGCCCGGGCGGGGAGCTGTTTTTT | CASSFGPGGELFF
TRBJ1-4 | NA | TRBV4-1 | NA | 15 | TGCGCCAGCAGCCAGGGGGGGGGTCCTTATGAAAAACTGTTTTTT | CASSQGGGPYEKLFF
TRBJ2-7 | NA | TRBV10-2 | NA | 18 | TGCGCCAGCAGTCTACCCAGCAGTTCAGAGAGTCCCTCCTACGAGCAGTACTTC | CASSLPSSSESPSYEQYF
TRBJ2-5 | NA | TRBV10-2 | many | 13 | TGCGCCAGCAGTGAGGTCCATCAAGAGACCCAGTACTTC | CASSEVHQETQYF
TRBJ2-5 | TRBD2 | TRBV5-1 | NA | 16 | TGCGCCAGCAGCTCACGGACTAGCGGGAGACAAGAGACCCAGTACTTC | CASSSRTSGRQETQYF
TRBJ1-4 | NA | TRBV30 | NA | 13 | TGTGCCTGCGAGGGGGGCCTACGGGAAAAACTGTTTTTT | CACEGGLREKLFF
TRBJ1-4 | NA | TRBV2 | NA | 13 | TGTGCCAGCAGTGTTGAGGGTGAAGAAAAACTGTTTTTT | CASSVEGEEKLFF
TRBJ2-7 | TRBD2 | TRBV5-1 | NA | 15 | TGCGCCAGCAGCTTGGTCCGGGAGGGCCGCCACGAGCAGTACTTC | CASSLVREGRHEQYF
TRBJ2-5 | NA | TRBV7-9 | NA | 16 | TGTGCCAGCAGCCCCCGCCAGGGGCGGAGGATAGAGACCCAGTACTTC | CASSPRQGRRIETQYF
TRBJ1-5 | TRBD1 | TRBV6-1 | NA | 15 | TGTGCCAGCAGCGAATCTGCGACAGGGAATCAGCCCCAGCATTTT | CASSESATGNQPQHF
TRBJ1-1 | TRBD1 | TRBV19 | NA | 14 | TGTGCCAGTAGTACAACAGGGGGCGGAGGTGAAGCTTTCTTT | CASSTTGGGGEAFF
TRBJ1-5 | TRBD1 | TRBV19 | NA | 15 | TGTGCCAGTAGTATAGATGGGACAGGGAATCAGCCCCAGCATTTT | CASSIDGTGNQPQHF
TRBJ1-3 | NA | TRBV28 | NA | 16 | TGTGCCAGCAGCGCATTGTTCACTTCCTCTGGAAACACCATATATTTT | CASSALFTSSGNTIYF
TRBJ2-7 | NA | TRBV7-9 | NA | 14 | TGTGCCAGCAGCTTGTTCGGACGTACATACGAGCAGTACTTC | CASSLFGRTYEQYF
TRBJ1-4 | NA | TRBV2 | many | 11 | TGTGCCAGCACGGCGGGATCAAAACTGTTTTTT | CASTAGSKLFF
TRBJ2-4 | NA | TRBV11-2 | NA | 15 | TGTGCCAGCAGCCAAACAATACCAGCCAAAAACATTCAGTACTTC | CASSQTIPAKNIQYF
TRBJ2-1 | NA | TRBV7-3 | few | 13 | TGTGCCAGCAGCTTAGGTCTACACAATGAGCAGTTCTTC | CASSLGLHNEQFF
TRBJ1-2 | TRBD1 | TRBV18 | NA | 14 | TGTGCCAGCTCACCCCCCGTAGGAGGGGGCGGCTACACCTTC | CASSPPVGGGGYTF
TRBJ1-2 | NA | TRBV28 | NA | 15 | TGTGCCAGCAGTTCCCCCGGCAGGAGCGGGGGCGGCTACACCTTC | CASSSPGRSGGGYTF
TRBJ1-1 | NA | TRBV28 | NA | 15 | TGTGCCAGCAGTACGACAGGCCGTATGAACACTGAAGCTTTCTTT | CASSTTGRMNTEAFF
TRBJ1-1 | NA | TRBV2 | NA | 13 | TGTGCCAGCAGTGAGGGGCCGAACACTGAAGCTTTCTTT | CASSEGPNTEAFF
TRBJ2-1 | NA | TRBV6-1 | NA | 15 | TGTGCCAGCAGTGGAGAGCAGGGTAGCTACAATGAGCAGTTCTTC | CASSGEQGSYNEQFF
TRBJ1-5 | NA | TRBV28 | few | 14 | TGTGCCAGCAGCTCCACAGAAGCCAATCAGCCCCAGCATTTT | CASSSTEANQPQHF
TRBJ2-2 | TRBD1 | TRBV5-1 | NA | 16 | TGCGCCAGCAGCTCCCGGGACAGGGTCTACACCGGGGAGCTGTTTTTT | CASSSRDRVYTGELFF
TRBJ1-4 | NA | TRBV28 | NA | 14 | TGTGCCAGCAGTTTAGGGGGTCGGGGTGAAAAACTGTTTTTT | CASSLGGRGEKLFF